Listed below are T cell receptor delta chains from one sample, sequenced in a study of gamma-delta chains in newborns, infants, children. TCRdb reran clone calling via CATT on the reads. The sample holds about 11,000 delta-chain clones, around 9% seen once. Sequenced sample: blood. The receptors were gathered from a child who was a newborn, infant or young child, either healthy, febrile or measles-vaccinated (not recorded which). The CDR3 runs from the conserved cysteine through the conserved F or W. A D gene is named only where the DNA matches it firmly. Clone size is shown for a subset of rows, as once, few, many or a class of expanded clone.

>TRDD3|TRDJ1|TRDV2|few
CACFHILGFATDKLIF
TGTGCCTGTTTCCATATACTGGGGTTCGCCACCGATAAACTCATCTTT
>TRDD3|TRDJ2|TRDV2|NA
CACDTVWGSVTAQLFF
TGTGCCTGTGACACCGTCTGGGGGTCAGTGACAGCACAACTCTTCTTT
>TRDD3|TRDJ3|TRDV2|few
CACDNTGGYRSSWDTRQMFF
TGTGCCTGTGACAATACTGGGGGATACCGTAGCTCCTGGGACACCCGACAGATGTTTTTC
>TRDD3|TRDJ1|TRDV1|few
CALGGAVLGEYTDKLIF
TGTGCTCTTGGGGGCGCCGTACTGGGGGAGTACACCGATAAACTCATCTTT
>NA|TRDJ1|TRDV2|NA
CACDTVGKRLTDKLIF
TGTGCCTGTGACACCGTGGGGAAAAGGTTGACCGATAAACTCATCTTT
>TRDD3|TRDJ1|TRDV2|NA
CACDTLNGGYARVGTDKLIF
TGTGCCTGTGACACCTTGAATGGGGGATACGCCCGCGTTGGGACCGATAAACTCATCTTT
>TRDD3|TRDJ3|TRDV2|few
CACDTGWGIFGDTRQMFF
TGTGCCTGTGACACCGGCTGGGGGATATTCGGGGACACCCGACAGATGTTTTTC
>TRDD3|TRDJ1|TRDV2|NA
CACDSLMGDTPSGYTDKLIF
TGTGCCTGTGACTCCCTAATGGGGGATACCCCTTCGGGGTACACCGATAAACTCATCTTT
>TRDD3|TRDJ1|TRDV2|NA
CACDTLITGDQYTDKLIF
TGTGCCTGTGACACTCTTATTACGGGGGATCAGTACACCGATAAACTCATCTTT
>NA|TRDJ1|TRDV2|NA
CACDTVGERPETDKLIF
TGTGCCTGTGACACCGTAGGGGAAAGACCAGAGACCGATAAACTCATCTTT
>NA|TRDJ1|TRDV2|NA
CACDTLGTYTDKLIF
TGTGCCTGTGACACCTTGGGGACTTACACCGATAAACTCATCTTT
>TRDD3|TRDJ1|TRDV2|few
CACDTAWGYGDDKLIF
TGTGCCTGTGACACCGCCTGGGGGTACGGAGACGATAAACTCATCTTT
>TRDD3|TRDJ1|TRDV2|NA
CACDNLLGDTRQTDKLIF
TGTGCCTGTGACAACCTACTGGGGGATACGCGTCAGACCGATAAACTCATCTTT
>NA|TRDJ1|TRDV2|NA
CACDEVGVITDKLIF
TGTGCCTGTGACGAGGTGGGGGTTATCACCGATAAACTCATCTTT
>NA|TRDJ1|TRDV2|few
CACDTVGGTYTDKLIF
TGTGCCTGTGACACGGTTGGGGGCACGTACACCGATAAACTCATCTTT
>TRDD3|TRDJ1|TRDV2|few
CACDTMPTGGLRPPDKLIF
TGTGCCTGTGACACCATGCCGACTGGGGGACTCAGGCCCCCTGATAAACTCATCTTT
>TRDD3|TRDJ1|TRDV2|few
CACDTVLGDPTTDKLTF
TGTGCCTGTGACACCGTACTGGGGGATCCAACCACCGATAAACTCACCTTT
>TRDD3|TRDJ1|TRDV2|NA
CAFTGIPGSNSPDKLIF
TGTGCCTTCACCGGGATACCGGGTTCCAACAGCCCCGATAAACTCATCTTT
>NA|TRDJ1|TRDV1|few
CALGTYRAFSPYTDKLIF
TGTGCTCTTGGGACTTACCGGGCCTTCTCCCCGTACACCGATAAACTCATCTTT
>TRDD3|TRDJ1|TRDV2|NA
CACDTVPPGADRTGGYPDKLIF
TGTGCCTGTGACACCGTCCCGCCGGGCGCGGACCGCACTGGGGGATACCCCGATAAACTCATCTTT
>TRDD3|TRDJ1|TRDV2|few
CACDTLLGDTGTYTDKLIF
TGTGCCTGTGACACCTTACTGGGGGATACGGGTACGTACACCGATAAACTCATCTTT
>TRDD3|TRDJ3|TRDV2|NA
CACDTVLGDSWDTRQMFF
TGTGCCTGTGACACCGTTTTGGGGGACTCCTGGGACACCCGACAGATGTTTTTC
>TRDD3|TRDJ1|TRDV2|NA
CACDILGDKGADKLIF
TGTGCCTGTGATATACTGGGGGATAAGGGGGCCGATAAACTCATCTTT
>NA|TRDJ1|TRDV2|few
CACDSVAGGTPNTDKLIF
TGTGCCTGTGACTCGGTCGCGGGGGGGACACCGAACACCGATAAACTCATCTTT
>TRDD3|TRDJ3|TRDV2|few
CACDTVTERVLGDTPSWDTRQMFF
TGTGCCTGTGACACCGTCACCGAACGAGTACTGGGGGATACCCCATCCTGGGACACCCGACAGATGTTTTTC
>TRDD3|TRDJ1|TRDV2|few
CACDTVSGGYSPYTDKLIF
TGTGCCTGTGACACCGTCTCTGGGGGATACTCACCGTACACCGATAAACTCATCTTT
>NA|TRDJ1|TRDV2|NA
CACDTWDTDKLIF
TGTGCCTGTGACACCTGGGATACCGATAAACTCATCTTT
>TRDD3|TRDJ1|TRDV2|NA
CACDQLGDYTDKLIF
TGTGCCTGTGACCAACTGGGGGATTACACCGATAAACTCATCTTT
>TRDD3|TRDJ1|TRDV1|few
CALGVSPFPTAGGYSDTDKLIF
TGTGCTCTTGGGGTCTCGCCCTTCCCGACCGCTGGGGGATACTCGGACACCGATAAACTCATCTTC
>TRDD3|TRDJ3|TRDV2|few
CACDTVLGDTHGGRSWDTRQMFF
TGTGCCTGTGACACCGTCCTGGGGGATACGCACGGGGGGCGCTCCTGGGACACCCGACAGATGTTTTTC
>NA|TRDJ1|TRDV2|few
CACDTIPVGAPTDKLIF
TGTGCCTGTGACACGATACCTGTGGGAGCCCCCACCGATAAACTCATCTTT
>TRDD3|TRDJ3|TRDV2|NA
CACDVLLGDAWDTRQMFF
TGTGCCTGTGACGTTCTACTGGGGGATGCCTGGGACACCCGACAAATGTTTTTC
>TRDD3|TRDJ1|TRDV2|few
CACDRLLGDTMATDKLIF
TGTGCCTGTGACAGATTACTAGGGGATACGATGGCCACCGATAAACTCATCTTT
>TRDD3|TRDJ1|TRDV2|NA
CACDTVLGDPGYTDKLIF
TGTGCCTGTGACACCGTACTGGGGGATCCCGGGTACACCGATAAACTCATCTTT
>TRDD3|TRDJ3|TRDV2|NA
CACDTLGDYRDTRQMFF
TGTGCCTGTGACACGCTGGGGGATTACCGGGACACCCGACAGATGTTTTTC